The 5 T cell receptor beta chains reported below all come from one sample, sequenced in a study of vaccination and CD4 T cells after COVID-19. Sequenced with the Oncomine TCR Beta short-read assay was DNA taken from cultured CD4+ T cells. One entry per CDR3 protein results from TCRdb running MiXCR on the PCR reads. The sample has approximately 19,000 distinct CDR3 sequences, roughly 60% seen once; the top ten hold 7.5% to 9%. The antigens for these receptors are not known. The treatment here: roughly ten-day PBMC culture with coronavirus spike peptide pools or control peptides (ViraFEST assay). Sequencing was performed on CD4+ T cells from blood, cultured in vitro. These TCRs come from a human donor who had recovered from COVID-19.

The chain uses TRBV7-9 and TRBJ1-2; the D gene is possibly TRBD1 (6 bases). The CDR3 has 17 amino acids. Between the trimmed V and J ends, which lost 6 bases and 1 base, there was a span of 21 bases. Germline assignment: CDR1 SEHNR and CDR2 FQNEAQ (reference sequence). The CDR3 loop reads CASSSTGHLRFNYGYTF. CDR3 in DNA: TGTGCCAGCAGTTCAACGGGACACCTACGATTTAACTATGGCTACACCTTC.

This clonotype turned up a few times. J is TRBJ1-1 and V is TRBV2; 8 positions agree with TRBD1. CDR3 length equals 13 residues. V lost 7 bases and J lost 7; bases outside the gene matches: 8. The germline V gene encodes CDR1 SNHLY and CDR2 FYNNEI. CDR3 region: CASIKDRGNEAFF. The CDR3 bases are TGTGCCAGCATTAAAGACAGGGGTAATGAAGCTTTCTTT. Full variable domain (rest looked up from reference TRBV2 and TRBJ1-1): EPEVTQTPSHQVTQMGQEVILRCVPISNHLYFYWYRQILGQKVEFLVSFYNNEISEKSEIFDDQFSVERPDGSNFTLKIRSTKLEDSAMYFCASIKDRGNEAFFGQGTRLTVV.

J is TRBJ1-2 and V is TRBV19, with no clear D. Germline CDR1 LNHDA, CDR2 SQIVND (reference sequence). This CDR3 region has 12 residues. Trimming removed 9 bases from V and 2 bases from J, with 10 bases in between. The CDR3 loop is CASRSQNYGYTF. In nucleotides, the CDR3 is TGTGCCAGCCGGAGTCAGAACTATGGCTACACCTTC.

The chain combines TRBV24-1 with TRBJ1-1; TRBD1 might be the D (5 bases). Deletions cut 4 bases from V and 6 bases from J, with 14 bases between. In germline, CDR1 is KGHDR, CDR2 SFDVKD. CDR3 length: 14 amino acids. CDR3 DNA: TGTGCCACCAGTGAGGTGACAGAATTCTCTGAAGCTTTCTTT. It encodes CATSEVTEFSEAFF.

The sample holds a few counts of this clonotype. The V and J genes are TRBV7-3 and TRBJ2-2; 14 bases line up with TRBD2. CDR1 and CDR2 from the germline V gene are SGHTA and FQGTGA. Trimming removed 2 bases from V and 6 bases from J; junction bases left unmatched: 2. This CDR3 spans 16 amino acids. The CDR3 loop is CASSLGTSGSAGELFF. As DNA, the CDR3 is TGTGCCAGCAGCTTAGGGACTAGCGGGAGCGCCGGGGAGCTGTTTTTT. The full variable domain, in which reference TRBV7-3 and TRBJ2-2 provide the parts outside the CDR3, is GAGVSQTPSNKVTEKGKYVELRCDPISGHTALYWYRQSLGQGPEFLIYFQGTGAADDSGLPNDRFFAVRPEGSVSTLKIQRTERGDSAVYLCASSLGTSGSAGELFFGEGSRLTVL.